This T cell receptor beta chain was sequenced during a study of blood T cell repertoires in COVID-19. Measured with immunoSEQ multiplex PCR; TCRdb has only the in-frame clones, and not every one. The data contain hundreds of thousands of clones, roughly 80% of them seen just once; the ten biggest clones take up 10%. CDR1 is SNHLY and CDR2 is FYNNEI in the germline V gene. This CDR3 is built from 13 residues. Trimming removed 8 bases at V and 0 bases at J, with 7 bases between. The material sequenced was peripheral blood. The chain links TRBV2 to TRBJ2-2; the D gene is possibly TRBD2 (5 bases). This receptor was identified in an elderly woman with acute or convalescent COVID-19. The CDR3 coding sequence is TGTGCCAGCGGAGGCGCGAACACCGGGGAGCTGTTTTTT. Translated, it gives CASGGANTGELFF.